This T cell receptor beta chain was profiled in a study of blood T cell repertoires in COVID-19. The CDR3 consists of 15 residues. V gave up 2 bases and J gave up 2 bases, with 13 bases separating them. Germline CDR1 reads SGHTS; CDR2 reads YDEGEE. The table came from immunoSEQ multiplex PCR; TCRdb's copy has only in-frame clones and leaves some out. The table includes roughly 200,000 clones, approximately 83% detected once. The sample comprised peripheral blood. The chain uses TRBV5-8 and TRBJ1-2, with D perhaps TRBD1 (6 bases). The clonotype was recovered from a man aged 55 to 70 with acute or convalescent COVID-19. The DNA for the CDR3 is TGTGCCAGCAGCTTAGGGGGACAACAGAACTATGGCTACACCTTC. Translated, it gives CASSLGGQQNYGYTF.